The 14 T cell receptor beta chains reported below all come from one sample, sequenced in a study of a mutant IDH1 vaccine in newly diagnosed glioma. Method: immunoSEQ multiplex PCR; TCRdb's copy keeps in-frame clones and lacks some. The sample includes just under 45,000 clones, around 93% of them seen just once. The time point: week 23, last vaccination. Vaccination comprised doses that each held 300 ug of mutant IDH1 20-mer peptide, plus topical imiquimod. Their specific antigens are unknown. The material sequenced was PBMCs, taken from a glioma patient whose treatment included an IDH1 peptide vaccine. Receptors originate from a middle-aged man with glioma.

V gene TRBV11-1 combines with J gene TRBJ1-4, with TRBD1 matching 8 bases. J was trimmed by 8 bases and V by 5 bases; bases with no gene match: 19. Germline V CDR1 and CDR2: SGHAT, FQDESV (reference sequence). The CDR3 has 18 amino acids. The CDR3 reads CASSRFPGGASVQEKLFF. For the CDR3, the DNA is TGTGCCAGCAGCCGTTTTCCAGGGGGCGCCTCAGTTCAGGAAAAACTGTTTTTT.

This sequence joins TRBV5-1 and TRBJ2-7; 7 bases align to TRBD2. The CDR3 sequence is 15 residues long. Germline values: CDR1 SGHRS, CDR2 YFSETQ. The V segment lost 1 base and the J segment 5 bases; nucleotides outside the gene matches: 9. CDR3 DNA sequence: TGCGCCAGCAGCTTGTCCTCCAGCGGGACCCACGAGCAGTACTTC. Its translation is CASSLSSSGTHEQYF.

This chain uses TRBV10-1 with TRBJ1-6; no clear D. V lost 3 bases and J lost 8, with 8 bases in between. The CDR3 covers 13 residues. Germline CDR1 reads WNHNN; CDR2 reads SYGVQD (reference sequence). The CDR3 DNA follows: TGCGCCAGCAGTGACACCCCTCATTCACCCCTCCACTTT. It specifies CASSDTPHSPLHF.

V gene TRBV4-1 combines with J gene TRBJ2-7; possibly TRBD2 for D (5 bases). The V gene's germline CDR1 is MGHRA and CDR2 YSYEKL. This CDR3 contains 11 residues. Trimming removed 1 base from V and 12 bases from J, with 10 bases in between. The CDR3 spells CASSQGGLRYF. CDR3 bases: TGCGCCAGCAGCCAAGGCGGGCTACGGTACTTC.

The chain joins TRBV6-5 to TRBJ2-1, with TRBD1 identical over 7 bases. The V gene end was trimmed by 6 bases and the J gene end by 9 bases; junction bases not matched to a gene: 8. The CDR3 extends over 13 amino acids. The germline gives CDR1 MNHEY, CDR2 SVGAGI. Here the CDR3 reads CASSRPKGAEQFF. The CDR3 DNA sequence: TGTGCCAGCAGCCGGCCTAAGGGGGCTGAGCAGTTCTTC.

The chain carries TRBV27 and TRBJ1-3, with D uncertain. The germline V gene has CDR1 MNHEY and CDR2 SMNVEV (reference sequence). V lost 1 base and J 4 bases, leaving 5 bases between the germline ends. The CDR3 loop spans 13 amino acids. The CDR3 DNA is TGTGCCAGCAGTTTATACCCCGGAAACACCATATATTTT. This translates into CASSLYPGNTIYF.

The gene calls are TRBV29-1 and TRBJ2-2, with D perhaps matching TRBD2 (7 bases). Trimming took 4 bases from V and 4 from J, leaving 19 bases between them. The CDR3 is 16 residues long. The V gene's germline CDR1 is SQVTM and CDR2 ANQGSEA. The CDR3 sequence: CSVGGGGGASTGELFF. The CDR3 DNA reads TGCAGCGTTGGGGGCGGGGGCGGGGCGAGCACCGGGGAGCTGTTTTTT.

The V call is TRBV28, the J call TRBJ1-2, with D perhaps TRBD1 (5 bases). The CDR3 runs 15 residues. The germline V gene encodes CDR1 MDHEN and CDR2 SYDVKM. V lost 5 bases and J 3 bases, leaving 16 bases between the germline ends. The CDR3 nucleotides are TGTGCCAGCAGTGGGTTCGGGGGGGTGGACTATGGCTACACCTTC. Protein product: CASSGFGGVDYGYTF.

This chain connects TRBV9 to TRBJ1-1, with D perhaps TRBD1 (5 bases). CDR3 length: 14 amino acids. Trimming took 3 bases from V and 7 from J, leaving 16 bases between them. In germline, CDR1 is SGDLS, CDR2 YYNGEE. CDR3 region: CASSGDPESHEAFF. The CDR3 region has the DNA TGTGCCAGCAGCGGGGACCCGGAGTCTCATGAAGCTTTCTTT.

Regarding this clone: This same CDR3 is encoded by further DNA sequences in the sample. This chain uses TRBV29-1 with TRBJ2-5; TRBD2 aligns across 11 bases. This CDR3 has 12 amino acids. From germline, CDR1 is SQVTM and CDR2 ANQGSEA. J lost 3 bases, V lost 6 bases, and 0 bases had no gene match. The CDR3 nucleotides are TGCAGCGTGACTAGCGGGGAAGAGACCCAGTACTTC. It encodes CSVTSGEETQYF.

The chain is built from TRBV5-1 and TRBJ1-1; D gene unclear. Germline V gene sequence: CDR1 SGHRS, CDR2 YFSETQ. V was cut by 3 bases and J by 1 base, with 13 bases left in between. CDR3 size: 15 residues. CDR3 in DNA: TGCGCCAGCAGCTCCGGTGGCAGCCAGAACACTGAAGCTTTCTTT. Protein sequence: CASSSGGSQNTEAFF.

The chain uses TRBV4-2 and TRBJ2-5; TRBD2 is a possible D gene (6 bases). CDR1 and CDR2 (germline): LGHNA, YNFKEQ. The CDR3 runs to 14 residues. The germline V and J ends were trimmed by 4 bases and 2 bases, with 11 bases remaining between them. The DNA for the CDR3 is TGTGCCAGCAGCCGGGACTTACAGCAAGAGACCCAGTACTTC. Protein product: CASSRDLQQETQYF.

J is TRBJ2-3 and V is TRBV4-3; possible D gene TRBD2, 5 bases. Trimming pared 0 bases from V and 7 bases from J, leaving 17 bases between. Germline CDR1 reads LGHNA; CDR2 reads YSLEER. The CDR3 is 16 residues long. The CDR3 protein is CASSQDPPGMTHTQYF. The CDR3 DNA sequence: TGCGCCAGCAGCCAAGATCCCCCGGGAATGACGCATACGCAGTATTTT.

V usage is TRBV30 and J usage is TRBJ1-1; the D gene is possibly TRBD1 (6 bases). The V gene's germline CDR1 is GTSNPN and CDR2 SVGIG (reference sequence). The CDR3 extends over 14 amino acids. V was clipped by 2 bases and J by 5 bases, with 15 bases between them. As DNA, the CDR3 is TGTGCCTGGAGTTGGGGGGGCAGGGGAACTGAAGCTTTCTTT. Amino acid sequence: CAWSWGGRGTEAFF.